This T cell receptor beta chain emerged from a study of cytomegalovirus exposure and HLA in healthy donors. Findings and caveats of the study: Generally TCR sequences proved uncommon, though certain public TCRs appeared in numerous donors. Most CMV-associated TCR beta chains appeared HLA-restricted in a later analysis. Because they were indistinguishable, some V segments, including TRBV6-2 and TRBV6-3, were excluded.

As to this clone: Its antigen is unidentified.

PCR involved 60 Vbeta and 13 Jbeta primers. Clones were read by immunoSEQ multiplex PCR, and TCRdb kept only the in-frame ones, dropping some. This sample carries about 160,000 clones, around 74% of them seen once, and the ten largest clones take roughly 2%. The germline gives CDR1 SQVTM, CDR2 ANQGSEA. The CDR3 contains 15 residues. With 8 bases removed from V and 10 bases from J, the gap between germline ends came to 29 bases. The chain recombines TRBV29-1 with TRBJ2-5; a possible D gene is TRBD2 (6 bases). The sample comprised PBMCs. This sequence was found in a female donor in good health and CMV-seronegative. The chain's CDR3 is CSPRGPGTSRPIQYF. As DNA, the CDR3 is TGCAGCCCAAGAGGACCCGGGACTTCCCGCCCGATCCAGTACTTC.